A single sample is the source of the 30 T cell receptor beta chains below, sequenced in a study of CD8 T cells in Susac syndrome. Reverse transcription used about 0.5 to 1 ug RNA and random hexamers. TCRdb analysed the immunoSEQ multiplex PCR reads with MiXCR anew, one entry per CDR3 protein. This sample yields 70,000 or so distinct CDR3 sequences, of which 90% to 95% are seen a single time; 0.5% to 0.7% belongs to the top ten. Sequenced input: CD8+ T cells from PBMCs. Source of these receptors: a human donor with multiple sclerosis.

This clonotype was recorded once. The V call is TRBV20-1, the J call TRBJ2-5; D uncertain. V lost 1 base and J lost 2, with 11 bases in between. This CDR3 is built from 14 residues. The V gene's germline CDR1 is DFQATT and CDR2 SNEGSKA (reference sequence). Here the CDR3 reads CSARGVSQQETQYF. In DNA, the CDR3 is TGCAGTGCTAGAGGAGTAAGCCAACAAGAGACCCAGTACTTC.

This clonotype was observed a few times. CDR3 amino acids: CASSLVFGRGSEQFF. CDR3 bases: TGTGCCAGCAGCTTAGTCTTCGGCAGGGGGTCTGAGCAGTTCTTC. The gene calls are TRBV7-2 and TRBJ2-1; 7 positions agree with TRBD1. This CDR3 has 15 amino acids. Germline values: CDR1 SGHTA, CDR2 FQGNSA. The ends lost 1 base at V and 9 bases at J; junction bases unmatched: 9.

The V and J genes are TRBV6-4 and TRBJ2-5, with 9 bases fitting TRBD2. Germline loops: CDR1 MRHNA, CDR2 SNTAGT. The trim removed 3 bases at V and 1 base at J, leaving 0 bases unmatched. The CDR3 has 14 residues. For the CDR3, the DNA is TGTGCCAGCAGTGAGCGGGGGGGCCAAGAGACCCAGTACTTC. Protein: CASSERGGQETQYF.

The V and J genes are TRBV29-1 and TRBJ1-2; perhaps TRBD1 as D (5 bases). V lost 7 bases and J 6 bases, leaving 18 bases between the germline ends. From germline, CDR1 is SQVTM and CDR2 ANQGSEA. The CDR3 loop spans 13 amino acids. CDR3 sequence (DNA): TGCAGCGCGGGGGACCCCTCCCTGGATGGCTACACCTTC. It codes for CSAGDPSLDGYTF.

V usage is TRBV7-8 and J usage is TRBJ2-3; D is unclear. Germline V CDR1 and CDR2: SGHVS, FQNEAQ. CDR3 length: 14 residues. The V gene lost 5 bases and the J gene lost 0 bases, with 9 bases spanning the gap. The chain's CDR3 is CASSNMGSTDTQYF. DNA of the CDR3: TGTGCCAGCAGCAACATGGGTAGCACAGATACGCAGTATTTT.

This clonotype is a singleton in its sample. The CDR3 region is CAWSDGTEAFF. DNA for the CDR3: TGTGCCTGGAGCGACGGGACAGAAGCTTTCTTT. J is TRBJ1-1 and V is TRBV30, with D possibly matching TRBD1 (6 bases). The germline CDR1 and CDR2 sequences are GTSNPN and SVGIG (reference sequence). V shed 3 bases and J shed 8 bases, with 10 bases lying between them. The CDR3 runs 11 residues.

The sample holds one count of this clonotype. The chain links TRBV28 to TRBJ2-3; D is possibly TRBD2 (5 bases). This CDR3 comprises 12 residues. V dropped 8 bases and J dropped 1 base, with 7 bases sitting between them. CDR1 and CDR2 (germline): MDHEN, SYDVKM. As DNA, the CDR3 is TGTGCCAGCGAGGGCCGCACAGATACGCAGTATTTT. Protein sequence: CASEGRTDTQYF.

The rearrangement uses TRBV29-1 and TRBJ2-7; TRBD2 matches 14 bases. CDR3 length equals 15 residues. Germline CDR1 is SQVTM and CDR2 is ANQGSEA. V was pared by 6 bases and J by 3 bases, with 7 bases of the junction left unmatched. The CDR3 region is CSVPGLAGEYYEQYF. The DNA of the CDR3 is TGCAGCGTGCCGGGACTAGCGGGAGAGTACTACGAGCAGTACTTC.

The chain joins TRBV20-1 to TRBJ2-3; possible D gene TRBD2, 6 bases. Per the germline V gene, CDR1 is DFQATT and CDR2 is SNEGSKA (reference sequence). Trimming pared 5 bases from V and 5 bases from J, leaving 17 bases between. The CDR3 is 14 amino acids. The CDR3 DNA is TGCAGTGCTGCCGGACTGGGGGAGGAAGATACGCAGTATTTT. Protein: CSAAGLGEEDTQYF.

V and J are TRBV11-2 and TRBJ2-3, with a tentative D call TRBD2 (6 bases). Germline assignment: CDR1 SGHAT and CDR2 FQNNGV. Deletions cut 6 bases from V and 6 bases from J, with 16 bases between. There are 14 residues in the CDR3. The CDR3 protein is CASSPGGPWDTQYF. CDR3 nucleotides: TGTGCCAGCAGTCCCGGGGGTCCCTGGGATACGCAGTATTTT.

The DNA for the CDR3 is TGTGCCACCAGCTCAGTTGAGGAGACCCAGTACTTC. Protein sequence: CATSSVEETQYF. V is TRBV24-1 and J is TRBJ2-5; D remains unclear. This CDR3 is 12 amino acids long. The germline CDR1 and CDR2 sequences are KGHDR and SFDVKD. V lost 7 bases and J 5 bases, leaving 10 bases between the germline ends.

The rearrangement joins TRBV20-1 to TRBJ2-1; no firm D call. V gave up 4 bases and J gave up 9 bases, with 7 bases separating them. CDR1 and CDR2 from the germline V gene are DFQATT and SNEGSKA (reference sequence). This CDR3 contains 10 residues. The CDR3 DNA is TGCAGTGCTATGGTATCTGAGCAGTTCTTC. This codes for CSAMVSEQFF.

This CDR3 reads CASTDRKGNEQFF. CDR3 in DNA: TGTGCCAGCACCGACAGGAAGGGCAATGAGCAGTTCTTC. This chain connects TRBV3-1 to TRBJ2-1; TRBD1 might be the D (6 bases). With 7 bases removed from V and 6 bases from J, the gap between germline ends came to 13 bases. CDR1 is LGHDT, CDR2 YNNKEL, per germline (reference sequence). This CDR3 has 13 residues.

The CDR3 is CASSARGSSWEQYF. The CDR3 DNA follows: TGTGCCAGCAGCGCCAGAGGTAGTAGCTGGGAGCAGTACTTC. The chain has TRBV9 and TRBJ2-7, with unresolved D. This CDR3 comprises 14 residues. Deletions cut 3 bases from V and 7 bases from J, with 17 bases between. The germline V gene has CDR1 SGDLS and CDR2 YYNGEE.

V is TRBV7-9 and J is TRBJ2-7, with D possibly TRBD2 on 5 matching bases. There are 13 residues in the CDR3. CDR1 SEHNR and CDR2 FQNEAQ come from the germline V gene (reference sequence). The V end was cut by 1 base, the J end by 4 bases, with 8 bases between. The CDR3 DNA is TGTGCCAGCAGCTTAGGCGGGCAATACGAGCAGTACTTC. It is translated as CASSLGGQYEQYF.

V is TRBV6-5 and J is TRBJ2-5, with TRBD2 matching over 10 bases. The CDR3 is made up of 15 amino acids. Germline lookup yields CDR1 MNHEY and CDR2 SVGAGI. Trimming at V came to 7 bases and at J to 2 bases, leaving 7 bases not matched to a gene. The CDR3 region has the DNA TGTGCCAGCACATTAGCGGGGGGAATACAAGAGACCCAGTACTTC. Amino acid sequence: CASTLAGGIQETQYF.

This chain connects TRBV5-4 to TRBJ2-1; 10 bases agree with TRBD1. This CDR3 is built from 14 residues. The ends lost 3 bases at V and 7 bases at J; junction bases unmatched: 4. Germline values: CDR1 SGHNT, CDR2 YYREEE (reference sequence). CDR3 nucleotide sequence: TGTGCCAGCAGCTGGGACAGGGGTGCAAATGAGCAGTTCTTC. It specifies CASSWDRGANEQFF.

CDR3 bases: TGTGCCAGCAAGGGGGAGATTCTCGAGACCCAGTACTTC. Translating gives CASKGEILETQYF. This rearrangement joins TRBV27 to TRBJ2-5; tentative D call: TRBD1 (6 bases). This CDR3 comprises 13 residues. In germline, CDR1 is MNHEY, CDR2 SMNVEV (reference sequence). V lost 7 bases and J 5 bases, leaving 14 bases between the germline ends.

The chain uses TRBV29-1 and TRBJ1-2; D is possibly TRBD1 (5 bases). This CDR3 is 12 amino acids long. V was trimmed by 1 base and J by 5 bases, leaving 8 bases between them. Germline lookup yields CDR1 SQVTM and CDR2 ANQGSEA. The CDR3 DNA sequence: TGCAGCGTTGAAGGTTGGGGGTATGGCTACACCTTC. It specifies CSVEGWGYGYTF.

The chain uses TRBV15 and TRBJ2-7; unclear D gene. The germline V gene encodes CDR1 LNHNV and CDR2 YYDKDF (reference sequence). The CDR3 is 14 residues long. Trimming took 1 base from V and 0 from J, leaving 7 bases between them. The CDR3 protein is CATSRVHSSYEQYF. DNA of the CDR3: TGTGCCACCAGCAGAGTTCACAGCTCCTACGAGCAGTACTTC. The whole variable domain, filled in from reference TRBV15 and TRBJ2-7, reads DAMVIQNPRYQVTQFGKPVTLSCSQTLNHNVMYWYQQKSSQAPKLLFHYYDKDFNNEADTPDNFQSRRPNTSFCFLDIRSPGLGDTAMYLCATSRVHSSYEQYFGPGTRLTVT.

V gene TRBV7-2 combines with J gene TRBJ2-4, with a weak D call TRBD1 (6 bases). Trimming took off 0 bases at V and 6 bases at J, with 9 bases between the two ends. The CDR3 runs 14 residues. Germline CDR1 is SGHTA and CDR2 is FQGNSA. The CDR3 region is CASSLAQGRNIQYF. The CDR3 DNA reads TGTGCCAGCAGCTTAGCCCAGGGGCGAAACATTCAGTACTTC.

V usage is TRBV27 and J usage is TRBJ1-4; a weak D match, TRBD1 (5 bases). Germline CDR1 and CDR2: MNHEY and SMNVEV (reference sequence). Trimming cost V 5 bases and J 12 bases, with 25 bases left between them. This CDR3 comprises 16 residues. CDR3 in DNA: TGTGCCAGCAGTCCGCCCGACGGGACGAGGATTCGGCAACTGTTTTTT. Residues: CASSPPDGTRIRQLFF.

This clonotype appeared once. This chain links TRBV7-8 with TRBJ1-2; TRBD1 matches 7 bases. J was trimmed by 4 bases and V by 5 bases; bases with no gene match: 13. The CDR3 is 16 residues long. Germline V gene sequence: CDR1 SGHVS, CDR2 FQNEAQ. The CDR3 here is CASSHINDRDFYGYTF. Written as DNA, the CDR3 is TGTGCCAGCAGCCACATTAATGACAGGGACTTCTATGGCTACACCTTC. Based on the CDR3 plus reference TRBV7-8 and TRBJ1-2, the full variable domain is GAGVSQSPRYKVAKRGQDVALRCDPISGHVSLFWYQQALGQGPEFLTYFQNEAQLDKSGLPSDRFFAERPEGSVSTLKIQRTQQEDSAVYLCASSHINDRDFYGYTFGSGTRLTVV.

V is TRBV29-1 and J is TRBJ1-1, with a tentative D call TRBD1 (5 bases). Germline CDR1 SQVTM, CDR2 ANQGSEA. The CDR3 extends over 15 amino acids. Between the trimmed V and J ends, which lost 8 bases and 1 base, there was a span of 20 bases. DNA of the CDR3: TGCAGCTCCTTTCAGGGTACGGGGACGAACACTGAAGCTTTCTTT. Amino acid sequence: CSSFQGTGTNTEAFF.

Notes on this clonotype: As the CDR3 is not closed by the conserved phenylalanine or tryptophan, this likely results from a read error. The CDR3, as DNA: TGTGCCAGCAGTTCCATTACTAACTATGGCTACACCCTC. Residues: CASSSITNYGYTL. The gene calls are TRBV12-3 or TRBV12-4 and TRBJ1-2; D unclear. CDR3 length: 13 residues. V lost 4 bases to trimming and J lost 0 bases, with 6 bases between them.

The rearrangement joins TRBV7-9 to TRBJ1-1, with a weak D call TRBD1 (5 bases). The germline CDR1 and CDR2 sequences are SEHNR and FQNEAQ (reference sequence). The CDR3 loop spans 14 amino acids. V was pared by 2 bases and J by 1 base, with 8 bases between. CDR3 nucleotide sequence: TGTGCCAGCAGCTTATCGGGGGAGAACACTGAAGCTTTCTTT. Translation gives CASSLSGENTEAFF.

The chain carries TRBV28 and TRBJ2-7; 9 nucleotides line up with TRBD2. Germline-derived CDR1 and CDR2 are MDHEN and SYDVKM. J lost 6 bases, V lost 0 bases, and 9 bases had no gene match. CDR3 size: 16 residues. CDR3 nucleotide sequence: TGTGCCAGCAGTTTATGGGCGGGAGGGCCCGGTCGCGAGCAGTACTTC. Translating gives CASSLWAGGPGREQYF.

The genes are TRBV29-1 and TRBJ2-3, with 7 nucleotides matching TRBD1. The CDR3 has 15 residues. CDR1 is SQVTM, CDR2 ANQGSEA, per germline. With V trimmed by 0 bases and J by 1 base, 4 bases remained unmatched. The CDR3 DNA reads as TGCAGCGTTGAAGATCCCGGACAGGGCACAGATACGCAGTATTTT. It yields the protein CSVEDPGQGTDTQYF.

CDR3 sequence reads: CASSFGQGDYGYTF. CDR3 bases: TGTGCCAGCAGTTTTGGACAGGGGGACTATGGCTACACCTTC. The gene calls are TRBV6-5 and TRBJ1-2, with 10 bases identical to TRBD1. Germline-derived CDR1 and CDR2 are MNHEY and SVGAGI. V was clipped by 4 bases and J by 3 bases; unmatched bases: 2. The CDR3 is 14 amino acids.

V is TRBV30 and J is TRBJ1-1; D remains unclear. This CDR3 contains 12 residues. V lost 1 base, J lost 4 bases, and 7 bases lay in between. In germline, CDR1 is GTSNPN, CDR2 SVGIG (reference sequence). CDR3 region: CAWSGDSTEAFF. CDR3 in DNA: TGTGCCTGGAGTGGGGATAGCACTGAAGCTTTCTTT.